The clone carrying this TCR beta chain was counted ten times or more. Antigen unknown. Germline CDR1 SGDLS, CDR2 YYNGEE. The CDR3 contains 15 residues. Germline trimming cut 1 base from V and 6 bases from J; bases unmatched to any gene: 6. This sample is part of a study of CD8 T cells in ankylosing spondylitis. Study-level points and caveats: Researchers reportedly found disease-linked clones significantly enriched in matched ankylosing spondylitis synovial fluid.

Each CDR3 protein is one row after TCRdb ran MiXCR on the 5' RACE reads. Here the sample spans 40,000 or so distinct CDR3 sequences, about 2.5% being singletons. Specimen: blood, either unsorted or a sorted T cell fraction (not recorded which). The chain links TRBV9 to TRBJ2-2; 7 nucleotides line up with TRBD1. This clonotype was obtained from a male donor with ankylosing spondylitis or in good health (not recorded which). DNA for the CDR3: TGTGCCAGCAGCGTAACAACGACAGGGTCCGGGGAGCTGTTTTTT. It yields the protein CASSVTTTGSGELFF.